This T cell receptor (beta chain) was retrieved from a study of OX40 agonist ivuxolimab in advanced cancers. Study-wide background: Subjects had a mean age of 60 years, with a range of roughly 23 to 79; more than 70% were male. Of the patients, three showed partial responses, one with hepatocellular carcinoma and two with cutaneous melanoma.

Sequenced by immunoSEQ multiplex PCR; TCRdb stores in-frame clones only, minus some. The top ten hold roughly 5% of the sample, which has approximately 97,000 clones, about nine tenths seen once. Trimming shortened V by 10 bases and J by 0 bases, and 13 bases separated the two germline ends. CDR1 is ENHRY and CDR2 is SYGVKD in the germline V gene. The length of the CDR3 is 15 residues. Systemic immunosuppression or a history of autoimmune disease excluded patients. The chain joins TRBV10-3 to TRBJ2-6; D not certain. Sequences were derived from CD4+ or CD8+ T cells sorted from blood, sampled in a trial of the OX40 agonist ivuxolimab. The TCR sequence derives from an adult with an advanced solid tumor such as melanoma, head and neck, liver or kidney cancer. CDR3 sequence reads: CATRVGSSGANVLTF. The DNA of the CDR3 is TGTGCCACCCGGGTCGGGTCCTCTGGGGCCAACGTCCTGACTTTC.